The 19 T cell receptor beta chains below come from one sample, sequenced in a study of T-cell memory formation after mild COVID-19. One entry per CDR3 protein, called by TCRdb with MiXCR from the 5' RACE reads. The sample gives about 420,000 distinct CDR3 sequences, 23% of which show up once; 10% to 15% is in the top ten. The sequenced sample was PBMCs or a T cell subset sorted from them (not recorded which). These TCRs come from an adult woman who had mild COVID-19 (a few samples of this study predate the infection). Cell type and time point are not known.

This clonotype appeared a few times. The V gene is TRBV10-3, the J gene TRBJ2-3; tentative D call: TRBD2 (5 bases). The CDR3 spans 12 residues. The V gene lost 8 bases and the J gene lost 2 bases, with 8 bases spanning the gap. Looked up from germline, CDR1 is ENHRY and CDR2 is SYGVKD. CDR3: CAIRGPTDTQYF. Written as DNA, the CDR3 is TGTGCCATCCGGGGTCCCACAGATACGCAGTATTTT.

The chain has TRBV10-3 and TRBJ1-4; 7 nucleotides match TRBD1. V gave up 10 bases and J gave up 0 bases; unmatched junction bases: 11. From germline, CDR1 is ENHRY and CDR2 SYGVKD. The CDR3 runs 16 residues. The CDR3 region has the DNA TGTGCCACAGGGTCGGGACAGCTTGCAACTAATGAAAAACTGTTTTTT. It codes for CATGSGQLATNEKLFF.

This clonotype came up once. The rearrangement joins TRBV15 to TRBJ1-1; 8 nucleotides align to TRBD1. V dropped 1 base and J dropped 1; count of bases not matched to a gene: 5. The CDR3 has 16 residues. Germline V gene sequence: CDR1 LNHNV, CDR2 YYDKDF (reference sequence). The CDR3 protein is CATSRGGTGKNTEAFF. The CDR3 DNA follows: TGTGCCACCAGCAGAGGGGGGACAGGCAAGAACACTGAAGCTTTCTTT.

V is TRBV12-3 or TRBV12-4 and J is TRBJ2-7, with D maybe TRBD1 (7 bases). With 4 bases removed from V and 2 bases from J, the gap between germline ends came to 12 bases. The CDR3 has 14 amino acids. The CDR3 coding sequence is TGTGCCAGCAGTTCCGCAGGGGGGCCCTACGAGCAGTACTTC. The encoded protein is CASSSAGGPYEQYF.

The gene calls are TRBV12-5 and TRBJ1-3; perhaps TRBD1 as D (5 bases). The CDR3 is 12 amino acids. V lost 6 bases, J lost 7 bases, and 10 bases lay in between. Germline CDR1 LGHNT, CDR2 FRNRAP. CDR3 in amino acids: CASGWGLNTIYF. CDR3 sequence (DNA): TGTGCTAGTGGCTGGGGCTTGAACACCATATATTTT.

In this sample, this clonotype turned up a few times. The V call is TRBV6-4, the J call TRBJ2-2; D may be TRBD1 (5 bases). This CDR3 has 12 amino acids. Germline V gives CDR1 MRHNA, CDR2 SNTAGT. V lost 2 bases and J lost 7, with 5 bases in between. In DNA form, the CDR3 reads TGTGCCAGCAGTGACAGGGGCGGGGAGCTGTTTTTT. Translated, it gives CASSDRGGELFF.

This clonotype was seen a handful of times. The chain employs TRBV9 and TRBJ2-1; the match to TRBD2 covers 7 bases. The CDR3 loop spans 15 amino acids. V trimming: 3 bases; J trimming: 12 bases; junction bases outside the gene matches: 15. The V gene's germline CDR1 is SGDLS and CDR2 YYNGEE. The CDR3: CASSAAGTAHLAQFF. The CDR3 nucleotides read TGTGCCAGCAGCGCAGCGGGGACCGCCCATTTAGCGCAGTTCTTC. Supplemented by reference TRBV9 and TRBJ2-1, the full variable domain reads DSGVTQTPKHLITATGQRVTLRCSPRSGDLSVYWYQQSLDQGLQFLIQYYNGEERAKGNILERFSAQQFPDLHSELNLSSLELGDSALYFCASSAAGTAHLAQFFGPGTRLTVL.

This clonotype was seen a few times. The chain is built from TRBV4-2 and TRBJ2-7, with D maybe TRBD1 (9 bases). The CDR3 extends over 17 amino acids. Per germline, CDR1 LGHNA and CDR2 YNFKEQ. The V gene lost 4 bases and the J gene lost 1 base, with 20 bases spanning the gap. CDR3 amino acids: CASSRTGGGGQSYEQYF. The CDR3 DNA is TGTGCCAGCAGCCGTACAGGGGGCGGGGGGCAATCCTACGAGCAGTACTTC.

The V call is TRBV4-1, the J call TRBJ1-2; tentative D call: TRBD1 (6 bases). Trimming shortened V by 1 base and J by 7 bases, and 22 bases separated the two germline ends. CDR1 and CDR2 from the germline V gene are MGHRA and YSYEKL. This CDR3 comprises 17 residues. The CDR3 DNA sequence: TGCGCCAGCAGCCAAGTTGTTTTGGTCGAGGAAGGGGGTGGCTACACCTTC. Translation gives CASSQVVLVEEGGGYTF.

The chain couples TRBV29-1 to TRBJ2-3; D is possibly TRBD2 (6 bases). The CDR3 totals 14 residues. Germline values: CDR1 SQVTM, CDR2 ANQGSEA. V lost 6 bases to trimming and J lost 2 bases, with 15 bases between them. This CDR3 is CSVNHRGYTDTQYF. The CDR3 DNA reads as TGCAGCGTGAACCATCGGGGGTACACAGATACGCAGTATTTT.

This chain joins TRBV20-1 and TRBJ2-7; 7 nucleotides match TRBD2. V lost 3 bases, J lost 2 bases, and 10 bases stayed unmatched. Germline CDR1 reads DFQATT; CDR2 reads SNEGSKA (reference sequence). CDR3 length: 15 amino acids. CDR3 protein: CSASMLADGAYEQYF. CDR3 bases: TGCAGTGCTAGTATGCTAGCGGACGGAGCCTACGAGCAGTACTTC.

The J gene is TRBJ2-7, the V gene TRBV27, with 9 bases that match TRBD1. CDR3 size: 18 residues. V trimming: 4 bases; J trimming: 3 bases; junction bases outside the gene matches: 16. From germline, CDR1 is MNHEY and CDR2 SMNVEV (reference sequence). CDR3 sequence (DNA): TGTGCCAGCAGTTCCCCAACCCGGGACAGGGCGAAAAACTACGAGCAGTACTTC. It codes for CASSSPTRDRAKNYEQYF.

This clonotype was seen only a few times. The V and J genes are TRBV5-1 and TRBJ2-5; D is undetermined. The CDR3 sequence is 13 residues long. Germline loops: CDR1 SGHRS, CDR2 YFSETQ. V lost 1 base, J lost 3 bases, and 7 bases lay in between. The CDR3, as DNA: TGCGCCAGCAGCTTGAATGGGAAAGAGACCCAGTACTTC. This codes for CASSLNGKETQYF.

This clonotype was found a few times. V and J are TRBV23-1 and TRBJ1-5; D call uncertain. TRBV23-1 is noted as an ORF with a role that remains uncertain. The ends were cut back, 2 bases at V and 3 bases at J, with 2 bases in the middle. This CDR3 contains 12 residues. The CDR3 region is CASSQPNQPQHF. CDR3 bases: TGCGCCAGCAGTCAACCCAATCAGCCCCAGCATTTT.

This clonotype has just a few counts. This chain uses TRBV6-2 or TRBV6-3 with TRBJ1-4; D remains ambiguous. The germline V gene has CDR1 MNHEY and CDR2 SVGEGT. Trimming took off 6 bases at V and 10 bases at J, with 15 bases between the two ends. This CDR3 is built from 13 residues. CDR3 sequence: CASRPRREGKLFF. The CDR3 bases are TGTGCCAGCAGACCCCGGCGGGAGGGAAAACTGTTTTTT.

This clonotype was observed many times. CDR3 amino acids: CASSLGTGINTEAFF. CDR3 nucleotide sequence: TGTGCCAGCAGCTTAGGGACAGGAATAAACACTGAAGCTTTCTTT. The chain combines TRBV7-2 with TRBJ1-1, with 7 nucleotides matching TRBD1. The length of the CDR3 is 15 residues. Losses at the gene ends were 1 base for V and 2 bases for J; bases not matched to a gene: 4. Germline V CDR1 and CDR2: SGHTA, FQGNSA.

This clonotype was detected once. The J gene is TRBJ2-7, the V gene TRBV24-1; TRBD2 is a possible D gene (9 bases). V lost 4 bases and J 3 bases, leaving 18 bases between the germline ends. Germline CDR1 and CDR2: KGHDR and SFDVKD. The CDR3 loop spans 16 amino acids. The CDR3 sequence is CATSDQGASGIYEQYF. The CDR3 nucleotides read TGTGCCACCAGTGACCAGGGGGCTAGCGGGATCTACGAGCAGTACTTC.

The sample holds many counts of this clonotype. The rearrangement uses TRBV5-1 and TRBJ2-3; 7 nucleotides match TRBD2. CDR1 is SGHRS and CDR2 is YFSETQ in the germline V gene. J lost 0 bases, V lost 4 bases, and 5 bases had no gene match. This CDR3 comprises 15 residues. CDR3 nucleotides: TGCGCCAGCAGCCAGAGCGGGACTAGCACAGATACGCAGTATTTT. Its protein is CASSQSGTSTDTQYF.

The chain uses TRBV12-3 or TRBV12-4 and TRBJ1-1, with D perhaps TRBD1 (6 bases). Trimming left V 5 bases short and J 6 bases short, with 16 bases between. The CDR3 has 14 residues. CDR3: CASSRQAVFSEAFF. CDR3 in DNA: TGTGCCAGCAGTCGACAGGCTGTGTTTTCTGAAGCTTTCTTT.